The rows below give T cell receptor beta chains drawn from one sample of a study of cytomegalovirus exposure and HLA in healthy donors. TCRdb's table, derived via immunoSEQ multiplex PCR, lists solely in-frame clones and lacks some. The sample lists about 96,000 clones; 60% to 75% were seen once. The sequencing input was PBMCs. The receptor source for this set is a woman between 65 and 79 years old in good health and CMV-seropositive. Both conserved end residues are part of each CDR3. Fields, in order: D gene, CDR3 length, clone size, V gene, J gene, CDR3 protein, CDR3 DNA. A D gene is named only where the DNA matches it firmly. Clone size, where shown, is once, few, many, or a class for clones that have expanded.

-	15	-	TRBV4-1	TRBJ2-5	CASSQDGVGGETQYF	TGCGCCAGCAGCCAAGATGGAGTTGGTGGGGAGACCCAGTACTTC
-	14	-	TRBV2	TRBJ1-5	CASTTTYSNQPQHF	TGTGCCAGCACAACCACTTATAGCAATCAGCCCCAGCATTTT
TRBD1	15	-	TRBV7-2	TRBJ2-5	CASSLGTGALQTQYF	TGTGCCAGCAGCCTAGGGACAGGGGCTTTGCAGACCCAGTACTTC
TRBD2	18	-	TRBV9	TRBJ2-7	CASSVEGTLTSGTYEQYF	TGTGCCAGCAGCGTAGAAGGGACGTTGACTAGCGGTACCTACGAGCAGTACTTC
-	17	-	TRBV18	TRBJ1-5	CASSLRQNQYSNQPQHF	TGTGCCAGCTCACTACGACAGAATCAGTATAGCAATCAGCCCCAGCATTTT
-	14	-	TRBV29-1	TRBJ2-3	CSVDAQGGTDTQYF	TGCAGCGTTGATGCCCAGGGTGGCACAGATACGCAGTATTTT
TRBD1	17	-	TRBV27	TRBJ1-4	CASSRPQGVRGNEKLFF	TGTGCCAGCAGCCGGCCACAGGGGGTTCGGGGAAATGAAAAACTGTTTTTT
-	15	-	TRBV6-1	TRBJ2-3	CASSEIRGSTDTQYF	TGTGCCAGCAGTGAAATACGGGGAAGCACAGATACGCAGTATTTT
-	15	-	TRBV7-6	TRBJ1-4	CASSLGNGQNEKLFF	TGTGCCAGCAGCTTAGGCAATGGACAGAATGAAAAACTGTTTTTT
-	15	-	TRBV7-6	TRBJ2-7	CASSHIRGGNHEQYF	TGTGCCAGCAGCCATATTAGGGGGGGGAACCACGAGCAGTACTTC
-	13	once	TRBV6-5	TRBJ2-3	CASSPPRTDKQYF	TGTGCCAGCAGTCCTCCCCGGACGGACAAGCAGTATTTT
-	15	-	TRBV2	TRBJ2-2	CASSGTAGSTGELFF	TGTGCCAGCAGTGGGACCGCGGGGTCCACCGGGGAGCTGTTTTTT
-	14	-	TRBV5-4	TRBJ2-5	CASSWGHTQETQYF	TGTGCCAGCAGCTGGGGACATACCCAAGAGACCCAGTACTTC
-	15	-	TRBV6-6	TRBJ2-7	CASSYSAHPSYEQYF	TGTGCCAGCAGTTACTCGGCACACCCTTCCTACGAGCAGTACTTC
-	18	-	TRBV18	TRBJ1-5	CASSPVGGYMDSNQPQHF	TGCGCCAGCTCACCCGTGGGGGGTTATATGGACAGCAATCAGCCCCAGCATTTT